This TCR beta chain was recovered during a study of T cells in Graves' hyperthyroidism and ophthalmopathy. The wider study: Staff took peripheral blood when the initial diagnosis was made, before any treatment began.

Regions amplified from RNA transcripts were the TCR beta CDR3 regions. Researchers ran a first-round RT-PCR on the TCR CDR3 using the HTBI primer set. TCRdb re-called the multiplex PCR reads through MiXCR, storing one row per CDR3 protein. The sample lists about 770,000 distinct CDR3 sequences; roughly a sixth were seen once. This clonotype was seen a few times. What it recognizes is unknown. One end of the junction varies from germline; a read error may be responsible. Whole-study results and caveats: Most clonotypes that expanded in the thyroid above 0.001 also showed up in blood. Ophthalmopathy was separated from stable hyperthyroidism by a 13 V-J model. With a median lead of around 5.9 months before onset, the model predicted ophthalmopathy.

The receptor's source is a woman aged 45-60 years with Graves' hyperthyroidism that later progressed to Graves' ophthalmopathy. Sequenced input: blood.

The DNA of the CDR3 is TGTGCTAGCAGCTTAAGGCCTCGACAGGGGGCAAATGAGCAGTTCTTC. The encoded protein is CASSLRPRQGANEQFF. The V call is TRBV7-7, the J call TRBJ2-1, with 10 positions matching TRBD1. Germline V gene lookup returns CDR1 SSHAT and CDR2 FNYEAQ (reference sequence). The CDR3 length is 16 residues.